This T cell receptor (beta chain) was identified in a study of control samples from healthy donors and cancer patients. TCRdb's copy holds only in-frame clones and misses some; the assay was immunoSEQ multiplex PCR. The sample carries roughly 190,000 clones, roughly nine tenths recorded once. The receptor's source is a young man in good health. Source material: blood.

CDR3 amino acids: CAWSPRTSPLHF. The CDR3 DNA is TGTGCCTGGAGCCCCCGTACTTCACCCCTCCACTTT. The rearrangement joins TRBV30 to TRBJ1-6, with D unclear. The germline gives CDR1 GTSNPN, CDR2 SVGIG (reference sequence). This CDR3 has 12 residues. V lost 3 bases and J lost 9, with 9 bases in between.